This T cell receptor (beta chain) is from a study of T cells in localized non-small cell lung cancer. Germline CDR1 SGHDN, CDR2 FVKESK. The CDR3 is 16 residues long. V was trimmed by 5 bases and J by 4 bases, leaving 20 bases between them. TCRdb's table, derived via immunoSEQ multiplex PCR, lists solely in-frame clones and lacks some. The sample records tens of thousands of clones, around nine tenths being singletons. With respect to this clone: Its antigen is as yet unknown.

Study-level points and caveats: Adjacent uninvolved lung had the highest clonality, suggesting focused antigen responses. Sequencing was limited to one tumor region, leaving the possibility of heterogeneity open.

This sequence originates from a female donor older than 55 with stage I squamous cell lung carcinoma. V and J are TRBV14 and TRBJ1-1; D perhaps matches TRBD1 (5 bases). Specimen: peripheral blood, collected before any cancer treatment. The CDR3 loop reads CASSTDFGAGPTEAFF. DNA of the CDR3: TGTGCCAGCAGCACAGACTTCGGGGCAGGGCCCACTGAAGCTTTCTTT.